A selection of T cell receptor beta chains follows, all from one sample in a study of T cell responses to AZD1222 COVID-19 vaccine. The method was immunoSEQ multiplex PCR; TCRdb's version includes in-frame clones alone and lacks a portion of them. The data contain fewer than 180,000 clones, 94% of them singletons. This sample comprised peripheral blood, obtained on day 0 of AZD1222 vaccination. Every receptor here comes from an adult in good health. Each CDR3 is given with its conserved first and last residue. The D gene is left open where the match is weak. Some rows have no size entry. The others give once, few or many, or a class for an expanded clone.

NA	TRBV10-3	NA	TRBJ1-3	CAISERSGNTIYF	TGTGCCATCAGTGAGCGGTCTGGAAACACCATATATTTT
NA	TRBV7-8	NA	TRBJ1-5	CASSPRQATSAYSNQPQHF	TGTGCCAGCAGCCCCCGACAGGCGACCTCCGCTTATAGCAATCAGCCCCAGCATTTT
NA	TRBV28	NA	TRBJ1-1	CASSFGGAFEAFF	TGTGCCAGCAGTTTTGGAGGCGCATTTGAAGCTTTCTTT
NA	TRBV7-9	NA	TRBJ1-6	CASSFGTPALESPLHF	TGTGCCAGCAGCTTCGGGACGCCGGCGTTAGAATCACCCCTCCACTTT
NA	TRBV18	TRBD1	TRBJ2-5	CASSARQGAQETQYF	TGTGCCAGCTCAGCAAGACAGGGGGCCCAAGAGACCCAGTACTTC
NA	TRBV12-5	NA	TRBJ2-5	CASGLVLPLEGFRTQYF	TGTGCTAGTGGTTTGGTCTTACCTCTCGAGGGTTTTCGGACCCAGTACTTC
NA	TRBV5-1	TRBD1	TRBJ1-2	CASSLELGQGAGYTF	TGCGCCAGCAGCTTGGAATTAGGACAGGGGGCTGGCTACACCTTC
NA	TRBV3-1/TRBV3-2	NA	TRBJ1-3	CASSQRQFSGNTIYF	TGTGCCAGCAGCCAGCGGCAATTCTCTGGAAACACCATATATTTT
NA	TRBV28	NA	TRBJ1-3	CASTSTRPGNTIYF	TGTGCCAGTACCTCCACCAGGCCTGGAAACACCATATATTTT
NA	TRBV27	NA	TRBJ1-6	CASESLRGWPLHF	TGTGCCAGCGAATCCCTCCGGGGCTGGCCCCTCCACTTT
NA	TRBV9	TRBD2	TRBJ2-1	CASSVDGGREQFF	TGTGCCAGCAGCGTCGATGGCGGGAGGGAGCAGTTCTTC
NA	TRBV5-1	TRBD2	TRBJ2-2	CASSLGLAGPNTGELFF	TGCGCCAGCAGCTTGGGGCTAGCGGGACCGAACACCGGGGAGCTGTTTTTT
NA	TRBV5-4	TRBD2	TRBJ2-2	CASSLRGGSYTGELFF	TGTGCCAGCAGCTTACGGGGGGGCTCTTACACCGGGGAGCTGTTTTTT
few	TRBV2	TRBD1	TRBJ1-5	CASSSTGINQPQHF	TGTGCCAGCAGTTCGACAGGGATCAATCAGCCCCAGCATTTT
NA	TRBV5-1	TRBD1	TRBJ2-2	CASSSGDRENTGELFF	TGCGCCAGCAGCTCGGGGGACAGGGAGAACACCGGGGAGCTGTTTTTT
NA	TRBV18	TRBD1	TRBJ2-3	CASSSLQGVADTQYF	TGTGCCAGCTCATCCTTACAGGGGGTGGCAGATACGCAGTATTTT
NA	TRBV6-5	NA	TRBJ1-6	CATLRNLDSPLHF	TGTGCCACCCTTAGGAATCTGGATTCACCCCTCCACTTT
once	TRBV28	NA	TRBJ1-6	CASSPGQNNSPLHF	TGTGCCAGCAGCCCAGGACAGAATAATTCACCCCTCCACTTT
NA	TRBV20-1	NA	TRBJ1-3	CSASSAGVGNTIYF	TGCAGTGCTAGTTCGGCAGGGGTTGGAAACACCATATATTTT
NA	TRBV19	NA	TRBJ1-6	CASSQGSNSPLHF	TGTGCCAGTTCGCAGGGAAGTAATTCACCCCTCCACTTT
NA	TRBV7-7	TRBD1	TRBJ1-1	CASSQGRGTGDTEAFF	TGTGCCAGCAGCCAGGGGCGCGGGACAGGGGACACTGAAGCTTTCTTT
NA	TRBV7-2	NA	TRBJ1-1	CASSLAGPGEAFF	TGTGCCAGCAGCTTAGCCGGCCCAGGGGAAGCTTTCTTT
NA	TRBV24-1	NA	TRBJ2-2	CATSDPITGELFF	TGTGCCACCAGTGACCCAATTACCGGGGAGCTGTTTTTT
NA	TRBV9	NA	TRBJ2-1	CASSPNNEQFF	TGTGCCAGCAGCCCCAACAATGAGCAGTTCTTC
NA	TRBV3-1/TRBV3-2	NA	TRBJ1-1	CASSQLTGGTEAFF	TGTGCCAGCAGCCAATTGACAGGCGGCACTGAAGCTTTCTTT
NA	TRBV5-1	NA	TRBJ2-6	CASSLKEGANVLTF	TGCGCCAGCAGCTTGAAGGAAGGGGCCAACGTCCTGACTTTC